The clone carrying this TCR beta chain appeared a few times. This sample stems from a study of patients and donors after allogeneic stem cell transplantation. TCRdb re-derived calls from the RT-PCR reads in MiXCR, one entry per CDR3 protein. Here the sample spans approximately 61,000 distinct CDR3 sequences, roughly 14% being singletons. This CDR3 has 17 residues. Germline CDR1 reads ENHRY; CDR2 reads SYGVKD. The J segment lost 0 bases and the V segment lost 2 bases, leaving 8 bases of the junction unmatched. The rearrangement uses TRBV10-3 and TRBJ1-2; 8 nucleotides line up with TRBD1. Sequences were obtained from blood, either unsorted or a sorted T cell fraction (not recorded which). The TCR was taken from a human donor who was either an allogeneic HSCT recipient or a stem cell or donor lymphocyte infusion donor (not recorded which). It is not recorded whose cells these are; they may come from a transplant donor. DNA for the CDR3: TGTGCCATCAGTGAGAGAGGTGGACAGGGTGCTAACTATGGCTACACCTTC. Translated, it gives CAISERGGQGANYGYTF.